This T cell receptor (beta chain) stems from a study of cytomegalovirus exposure and HLA in healthy donors. Points on this clone: The target antigen is unknown.

The PCR contained 60 Vbeta and 13 Jbeta primers. The data were produced by immunoSEQ multiplex PCR, yet TCRdb's version contains in-frame clones alone and is incomplete. The sample has approximately 97,000 clones, 55% to 80% seen once; the top ten hold under 4.5%. Points from the study as a whole: Researchers reported in a later analysis that a missense DCLRE1C variant was tied to TCR beta V- and J-gene trimming. One cluster of highly shared sequence variants probably arose as a sequencing artifact. Segments of the TCR beta V type were, in most cases, productive about 87% or about 30% of the time in an earlier analysis. Listed as cytomegalovirus-associated were 150 to 200 TCR beta chains.

The CDR3 extends over 15 amino acids. The J segment lost 5 bases and the V segment lost 0 bases, leaving 5 bases of the junction unmatched. Germline-derived CDR1 and CDR2 are SGHRS and YFSETQ. This rearrangement joins TRBV5-1 to TRBJ2-3, with 8 bases matching TRBD2. This receptor was taken from a man between 35 and 55 years old in good health and CMV-seronegative. The sequenced sample consisted of PBMCs. Here the CDR3 reads CASSLAGGPRDTQYF. The CDR3, as DNA: TGCGCCAGCAGCTTGGCGGGGGGGCCTAGAGATACGCAGTATTTT.